A single sample is the source of the 11 T cell receptor beta chains below, sequenced in a study of blood T cell repertoires in COVID-19. TCRdb's table, derived via immunoSEQ multiplex PCR, lists solely in-frame clones and lacks some. The sample yields about 210,000 clones, around 83% seen once. Sample: peripheral blood. Receptor source: a man aged 50-60 years with active or convalescent COVID-19.

The chain couples TRBV3-1 (or the pseudogene TRBV3-2) to TRBJ2-7; D gene ambiguous. The CDR3 is 13 residues long. Trimming took off 3 bases at V and 5 bases at J, with 11 bases between the two ends. Per germline, CDR1 LGHDT and CDR2 YNNKEL (reference sequence). CDR3 nucleotide sequence: TGTGCCAGCAGCCAGGGCAGCTTCGACGAGCAGTACTTC. As protein: CASSQGSFDEQYF.

This rearrangement joins TRBV7-2 to TRBJ2-7, with D maybe TRBD1 (6 bases). The CDR3 is 13 residues long. Germline V gives CDR1 SGHTA, CDR2 FQGNSA. V was pared by 2 bases and J by 6 bases, with 11 bases between. Here the CDR3 reads CASSLHRVGEQYF. The CDR3 DNA is TGTGCCAGCAGCTTACACAGGGTTGGCGAGCAGTACTTC.

The chain joins TRBV7-2 to TRBJ1-3; tentative D call: TRBD1 (5 bases). The CDR3 covers 15 residues. The germline V gene encodes CDR1 SGHTA and CDR2 FQGNSA. V was shortened by 5 bases and J by 2 bases, with 13 bases between the two germline ends. CDR3 nucleotide sequence: TGTGCCAGCAGCCCAGACTCAGGGACTGGAAACACCATATATTTT. This gives the protein CASSPDSGTGNTIYF.

J is TRBJ2-4 and V is TRBV18; 7 bases map to TRBD1. With 4 bases clipped from V and 4 bases from J, the junction kept 1 base outside the gene matches. The germline gives CDR1 KGHSH, CDR2 LQKENI. The CDR3 runs 13 residues. The CDR3 is CASSRDRKNIQYF. The DNA for the CDR3 is TGTGCCAGCTCACGGGACAGAAAAAACATTCAGTACTTC. Complete variable domain (other parts from reference TRBV18 and TRBJ2-4): NAGVMQNPRHLVRRRGQEARLRCSPMKGHSHVYWYRQLPEEGLKFMVYLQKENIIDESGMPKERFSAEFPKEGPSILRIQQVVRGDSAAYFCASSRDRKNIQYFGAGTRLSVL.

V usage is TRBV5-1 and J usage is TRBJ2-5, with D possibly TRBD1 on 6 matching bases. CDR3 length: 14 residues. V lost 4 bases and J lost 3, with 13 bases in between. Germline V gene lookup returns CDR1 SGHRS and CDR2 YFSETQ. CDR3 nucleotide sequence: TGCGCCAGCAGCATACAGGGAAGGGAAGAGACCCAGTACTTC. Translating it yields CASSIQGREETQYF.

In its sample, this clone was seen a few times. The CDR3 is CASSYPGQGGKGYTF. CDR3 coding DNA: TGTGCCAGCAGTTACCCGGGACAGGGTGGTAAGGGCTACACCTTC. The V call is TRBV6-2 or TRBV6-3, the J call TRBJ1-2; 9 bases map to TRBD1. CDR3 length equals 15 residues. Trimming removed 2 bases from V and 8 bases from J; junction bases left unmatched: 9. Germline V CDR1 and CDR2: MNHEY, SVGEGT.

The J gene is TRBJ1-2, the V gene TRBV2, with no clear D. CDR3 length: 13 amino acids. Trimming removed 6 bases at V and 6 bases at J, with 14 bases between. The germline gives CDR1 SNHLY, CDR2 FYNNEI. In DNA form, the CDR3 reads TGTGCCAGCAGATACCTTCACCGGGATGGCTACACCTTC. Translation gives CASRYLHRDGYTF.

The J gene is TRBJ2-2, the V gene TRBV3-1 (or the pseudogene TRBV3-2), with 7 bases fitting TRBD2. V lost 1 base to trimming and J lost 7 bases; unmatched junction nucleotides: 0. There are 13 residues in the CDR3. Germline-derived CDR1 and CDR2 are LGHDT and YNNKEL (reference sequence). CDR3 sequence: CASSQGTSGELFF. The CDR3 coding sequence is TGTGCCAGCAGCCAAGGGACTAGCGGGGAGCTGTTTTTT.

The chain carries TRBV15 and TRBJ2-5; 7 bases agree with TRBD2. The length of the CDR3 is 17 residues. Germline V gives CDR1 LNHNV, CDR2 YYDKDF (reference sequence). After removal of 0 bases from V and 0 bases from J, the junction contained 7 bases not matched to a gene. CDR3 nucleotide sequence: TGTGCCACCAGCAGAGATCTGCAGGGAGGGGACCAAGAGACCCAGTACTTC. Amino acid sequence: CATSRDLQGGDQETQYF. The entire variable domain, with the rest obtained from reference TRBV15 and TRBJ2-5, is as follows: DAMVIQNPRYQVTQFGKPVTLSCSQTLNHNVMYWYQQKSSQAPKLLFHYYDKDFNNEADTPDNFQSRRPNTSFCFLDIRSPGLGDTAMYLCATSRDLQGGDQETQYFGPGTRLLVL.

The V and J genes are TRBV27 and TRBJ2-3; 9 bases align to TRBD2. V lost 5 bases to trimming and J lost 4 bases; unmatched junction nucleotides: 7. Germline V gene lookup returns CDR1 MNHEY and CDR2 SMNVEV (reference sequence). The CDR3 length is 15 residues. CDR3 sequence: CASSPGTSNADTQYF. The CDR3 DNA reads TGTGCCAGCAGTCCTGGGACTAGCAACGCAGATACGCAGTATTTT.

This rearrangement joins TRBV18 to TRBJ2-7, with D maybe TRBD1 (6 bases). Germline V CDR1 and CDR2: KGHSH, LQKENI. Trimming shortened V by 3 bases and J by 3 bases, and 12 bases separated the two germline ends. CDR3 length: 14 amino acids. The CDR3 nucleotides read TGTGCCAGCTCACCGAGTTGGGACAACTACGAGCAGTACGTC. It encodes CASSPSWDNYEQYV.